Presented here are 4 T cell receptor beta chains from one specimen sequenced in a study of blood T cell repertoires in COVID-19. Profiled with immunoSEQ multiplex PCR; TCRdb holds only in-frame clones, not every one. This table has roughly 250,000 clones, about 88% appearing once. The specimen sequenced was peripheral blood. The receptor set was obtained from a man in his 60s who had recovered from COVID-19.

V gene TRBV10-1 combines with J gene TRBJ2-1, with D tentatively TRBD1 (5 bases). CDR3 size: 15 residues. Trimming removed 5 bases from V and 1 base from J, with 12 bases in between. Germline-derived CDR1 and CDR2 are WNHNN and SYGVQD (reference sequence). CDR3 sequence reads: CASSKRGLSYNEQFF. The CDR3, as DNA: TGCGCCAGCAGTAAAAGGGGATTGTCCTACAATGAGCAGTTCTTC.

This chain links TRBV11-2 with TRBJ2-5; no clear D gene. This CDR3 comprises 12 residues. The V and J ends lost 7 bases and 5 bases respectively, with 11 bases between them. Germline CDR1 is SGHAT and CDR2 is FQNNGV. This chain's CDR3 is CASNRYSETQYF. CDR3 in DNA: TGTGCCAGCAACCGGTACTCCGAGACCCAGTACTTC.

This chain uses TRBV19 with TRBJ1-2, with D perhaps TRBD1 (5 bases). The V end lost 5 bases, the J end lost 8 bases, and 12 bases lay between the germline ends. The length of the CDR3 is 12 residues. Per the germline V gene, CDR1 is LNHDA and CDR2 is SQIVND (reference sequence). CDR3 residues: CASSAQVGGYTF. DNA for the CDR3: TGTGCCAGTAGTGCACAGGTGGGCGGCTACACCTTC. The whole variable domain, filled in from reference TRBV19 and TRBJ1-2, reads DGGITQSPKYLFRKEGQNVTLSCEQNLNHDAMYWYRQDPGQGLRLIYYSQIVNDFQKGDIAEGYSVSREKKESFPLTVTSAQKNPTAFYLCASSAQVGGYTFGSGTRLTVV.

The chain uses TRBV5-6 and TRBJ2-5; possibly TRBD2 for D (7 bases). From germline, CDR1 is SGHDT and CDR2 YYEEEE. The CDR3 sequence is 15 residues long. The germline V and J ends were trimmed by 1 base and 1 base, with 11 bases remaining between them. The CDR3 DNA is TGTGCCAGCAGCTTGAGGGAGGGGGTCCAAGAGACCCAGTACTTC. As protein: CASSLREGVQETQYF.